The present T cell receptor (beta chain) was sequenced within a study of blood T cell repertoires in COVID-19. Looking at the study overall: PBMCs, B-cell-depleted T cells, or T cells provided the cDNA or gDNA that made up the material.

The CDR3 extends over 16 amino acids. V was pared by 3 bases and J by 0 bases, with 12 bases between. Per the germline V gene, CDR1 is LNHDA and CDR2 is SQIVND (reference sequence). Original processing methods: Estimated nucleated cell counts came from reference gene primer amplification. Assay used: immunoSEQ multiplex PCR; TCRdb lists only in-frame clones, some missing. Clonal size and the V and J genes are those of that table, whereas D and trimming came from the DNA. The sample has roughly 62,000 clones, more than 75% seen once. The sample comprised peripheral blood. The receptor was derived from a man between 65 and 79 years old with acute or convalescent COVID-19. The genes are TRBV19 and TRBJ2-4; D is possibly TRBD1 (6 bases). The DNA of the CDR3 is TGTGCCAGTAGTATGGACAGCTTACTAGCCAAAAACATTCAGTACTTC. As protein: CASSMDSLLAKNIQYF.